Sequencing of this T cell receptor (beta chain) was carried out in a study of radiation and T cells in renal cell carcinoma. In the study overall: Nephrectomy followed 15 Gy stereotactic body radiation by 4 weeks. Study-level findings and limits: Top tumor clonotypes rose in blood 2 weeks post-radiation, then contracted.

The germline V gene encodes CDR1 SEHNR and CDR2 FQNEAQ (reference sequence). The length of the CDR3 is 13 residues. The germline V and J ends were trimmed by 5 bases and 9 bases, with 11 bases remaining between them. Documented time point: baseline pretreatment blood. Treatment given: 15 Gy SBRT to primary tumor, nephrectomy 4 weeks later. Measured with immunoSEQ multiplex PCR; TCRdb has only the in-frame clones, and not every one. The table records about 59,000 clones, 65% to 80% of them present only once. Worth noting for this clone: Its antigen is unknown.

The clonotype originates from a man aged 55-75 years with renal cell carcinoma. The J gene is TRBJ1-6, the V gene TRBV7-9, with TRBD1 as a possible D gene (5 bases). This material consisted of blood, taken from a patient whose treatment included radiotherapy and nephrectomy. The CDR3 nucleotides read TGTGCCAGCAGCACTGGGGGTCCTTCACCCCTCCACTTT. This encodes CASSTGGPSPLHF.